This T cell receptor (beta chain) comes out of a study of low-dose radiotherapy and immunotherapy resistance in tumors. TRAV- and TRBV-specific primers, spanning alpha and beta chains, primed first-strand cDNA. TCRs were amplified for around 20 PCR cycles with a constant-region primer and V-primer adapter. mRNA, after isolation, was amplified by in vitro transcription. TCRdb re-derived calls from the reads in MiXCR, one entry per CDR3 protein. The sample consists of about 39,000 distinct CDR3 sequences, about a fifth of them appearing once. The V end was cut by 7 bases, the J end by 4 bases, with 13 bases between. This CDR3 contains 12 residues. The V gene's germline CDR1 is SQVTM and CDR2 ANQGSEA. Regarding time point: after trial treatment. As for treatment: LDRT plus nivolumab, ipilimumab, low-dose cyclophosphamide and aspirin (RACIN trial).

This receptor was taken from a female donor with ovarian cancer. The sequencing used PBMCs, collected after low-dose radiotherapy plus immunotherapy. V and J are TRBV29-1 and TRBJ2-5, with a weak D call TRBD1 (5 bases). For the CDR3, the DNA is TGCAGCGGGGGCCGGGCAGGAGAGACCCAGTACTTC. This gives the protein CSGGRAGETQYF.